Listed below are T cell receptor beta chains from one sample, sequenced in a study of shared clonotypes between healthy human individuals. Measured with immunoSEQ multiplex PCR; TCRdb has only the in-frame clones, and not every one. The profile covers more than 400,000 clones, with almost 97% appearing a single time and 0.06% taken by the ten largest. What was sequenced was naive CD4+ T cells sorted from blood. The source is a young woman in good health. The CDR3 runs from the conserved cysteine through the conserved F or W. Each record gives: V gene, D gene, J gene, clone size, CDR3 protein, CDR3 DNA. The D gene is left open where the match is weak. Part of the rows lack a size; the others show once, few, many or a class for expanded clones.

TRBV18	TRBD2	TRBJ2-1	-	CASSPTASGVSYNEQFF	TGTGCCAGCTCACCAACAGCTAGCGGAGTCTCCTACAATGAGCAGTTCTTC
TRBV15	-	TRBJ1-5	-	CATSRDHTYNQPQHF	TGTGCCACCAGCAGAGATCACACCTACAATCAGCCCCAGCATTTT
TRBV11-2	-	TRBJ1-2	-	CASRPLNYGYTF	TGTGCCAGCAGACCTTTGAACTATGGCTACACCTTC
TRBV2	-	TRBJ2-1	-	CASSPRSNEQFF	TGTGCCAGCAGTCCACGTAGCAATGAGCAGTTCTTC
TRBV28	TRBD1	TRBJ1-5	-	CASSSATGGHSNQPQHF	TGTGCCAGCAGTTCGGCCACAGGGGGCCATAGCAATCAGCCCCAGCATTTT
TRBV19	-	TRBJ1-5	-	CASSPAGGVTEPNQPQHF	TGTGCCAGTAGTCCCGCTGGGGGGGTTACTGAACCCAATCAGCCCCAGCATTTT
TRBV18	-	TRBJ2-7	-	CASSKQDSYEQYF	TGTGCCAGCTCGAAACAGGACTCCTACGAGCAGTACTTC
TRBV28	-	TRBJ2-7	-	CASSSQGDADYEQYF	TGTGCCAGCAGTTCGCAAGGGGATGCTGACTACGAGCAGTACTTC
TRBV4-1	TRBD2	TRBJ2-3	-	CASSQGGVAGRADTQYF	TGCGCCAGCAGCCAAGGGGGTGTCGCGGGGAGGGCAGATACGCAGTATTTT
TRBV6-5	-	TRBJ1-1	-	CASSYDRLNTEAFF	TGTGCCAGCAGTTACGACAGACTAAACACTGAAGCTTTCTTT
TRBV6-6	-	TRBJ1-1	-	CASRKQDTEAFF	TGTGCCAGCAGGAAACAGGACACTGAAGCTTTCTTT
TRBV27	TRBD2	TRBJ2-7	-	CASRAGGPSYEQYF	TGTGCCAGCAGAGCGGGAGGGCCCTCCTACGAGCAGTACTTC
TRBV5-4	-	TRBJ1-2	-	CASSTDSVSGYTF	TGTGCCAGCAGCACCGACAGTGTAAGTGGCTACACCTTC
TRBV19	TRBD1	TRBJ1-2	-	CASSTTGWNYGYTF	TGTGCCAGTAGTACGACAGGGTGGAACTATGGCTACACCTTC
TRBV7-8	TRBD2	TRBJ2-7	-	CASSSTGTSSSYEQYF	TGTGCCAGCAGCTCCACCGGGACTAGCAGTTCCTACGAGCAGTACTTC
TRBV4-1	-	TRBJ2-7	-	CASSQPTRGYEQYF	TGCGCCAGCAGCCAACCGACCCGGGGATACGAGCAGTACTTC
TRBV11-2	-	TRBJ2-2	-	CASRFTGFGGELFF	TGTGCCAGCAGATTCACAGGGTTTGGCGGGGAGCTGTTTTTT
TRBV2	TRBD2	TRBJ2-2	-	CATTTGLAGTGELFF	TGTGCCACCACAACCGGGCTAGCGGGAACCGGGGAGCTGTTTTTT
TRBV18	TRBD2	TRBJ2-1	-	CASSAGLAGGHNEQFF	TGTGCCAGCTCAGCAGGACTAGCGGGAGGGCACAATGAGCAGTTCTTC
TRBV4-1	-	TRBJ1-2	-	CASSQDPTPGDNYGYTF	TGCGCCAGCAGCCAAGACCCAACACCAGGAGATAACTATGGCTACACCTTC
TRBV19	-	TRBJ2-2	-	CASSIGLANTGELFF	TGTGCCAGTAGTATCGGCCTAGCGAACACCGGGGAGCTGTTTTTT
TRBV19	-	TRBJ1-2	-	CASSSLATAHYGYTF	TGTGCCAGTAGTTCGTTGGCCACAGCCCACTATGGCTACACCTTC
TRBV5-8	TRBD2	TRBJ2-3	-	CASSQGLAESTDTQYF	TGTGCCAGCAGCCAGGGACTAGCGGAGAGCACAGATACGCAGTATTTT
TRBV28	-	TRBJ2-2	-	CASSLGQGRPNTGELFF	TGTGCCAGCAGTTTAGGTCAGGGGCGCCCGAACACCGGGGAGCTGTTTTTT
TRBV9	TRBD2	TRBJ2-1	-	CASSAAGGSYNEQFF	TGTGCCAGCAGCGCCGCGGGAGGATCCTACAATGAGCAGTTCTTC
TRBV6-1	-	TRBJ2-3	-	CASSEAPGVGDTQYF	TGTGCCAGCAGTGAAGCGCCGGGGGTAGGAGATACGCAGTATTTT
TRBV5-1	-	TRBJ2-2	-	CASSFEGGRMFGELFF	TGCGCCAGCAGCTTTGAGGGAGGTCGTATGTTTGGGGAGCTGTTTTTT
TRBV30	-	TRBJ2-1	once	CAWSGDMSSYNEQFF	TGTGCCTGGAGTGGAGACATGAGCTCCTACAATGAGCAGTTCTTC
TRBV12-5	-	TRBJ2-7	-	CASGLVSLTWQTMNEQYF	TGTGCTAGTGGTTTGGTATCATTAACCTGGCAGACAATGAATGAGCAGTACTTC
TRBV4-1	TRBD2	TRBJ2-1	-	CASSQGRTSGTNNEQFF	TGCGCCAGCAGCCAAGGGCGAACTAGCGGGACTAACAATGAGCAGTTCTTC
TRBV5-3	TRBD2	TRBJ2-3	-	CARSFRLEREGHGDTQYF	TGTGCCAGAAGCTTTAGGTTAGAGCGGGAGGGCCACGGGGATACGCAGTATTTT
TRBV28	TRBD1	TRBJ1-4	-	CASSLMQGDEKLFF	TGTGCCAGCAGTTTAATGCAGGGGGACGAAAAACTGTTTTTT
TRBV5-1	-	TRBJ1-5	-	CASSLGRSSNQPQHF	TGCGCCAGCAGCTTGGGACGGAGTAGCAATCAGCCCCAGCATTTT
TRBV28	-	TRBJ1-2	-	CASKGGVYGYTF	TGTGCCAGTAAAGGGGGAGTTTATGGCTACACCTTC
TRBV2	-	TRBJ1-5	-	CASREGSSQPQHF	TGTGCCAGCAGGGAAGGGTCGTCCCAGCCCCAGCATTTT
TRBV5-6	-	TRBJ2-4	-	CASSLDRMAKNIQYF	TGTGCCAGCAGCCTCGACAGGATGGCCAAAAACATTCAGTACTTC
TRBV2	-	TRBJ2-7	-	CASSDPGEQYF	TGTGCCAGCAGTGACCCCGGCGAGCAGTACTTC
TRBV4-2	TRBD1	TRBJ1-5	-	CASSQDQGQMGQPQHF	TGTGCCAGCAGCCAAGATCAGGGACAGATGGGGCAGCCCCAGCATTTT
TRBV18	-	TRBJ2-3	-	CASSPDQGADTQYF	TGTGCCAGCTCACCAGATCAGGGCGCAGATACGCAGTATTTT
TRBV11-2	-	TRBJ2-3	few	CASSWGASTDTQYF	TGTGCCAGCAGCTGGGGGGCGAGCACAGATACGCAGTATTTT
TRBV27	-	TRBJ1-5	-	CASSLTAHSNQPQHF	TGTGCCAGCAGTTTAACAGCCCATAGCAATCAGCCCCAGCATTTT
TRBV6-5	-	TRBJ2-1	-	CASSYVQSYNEQFF	TGTGCCAGCAGTTACGTTCAGTCCTACAATGAGCAGTTCTTC
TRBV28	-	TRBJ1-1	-	CASSRMNTEAFF	TGTGCCAGCAGTCGCATGAACACTGAAGCTTTCTTT
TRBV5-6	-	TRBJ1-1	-	CASSFSIDWSTEAFF	TGTGCCAGCAGCTTTTCTATTGACTGGAGCACTGAAGCTTTCTTT
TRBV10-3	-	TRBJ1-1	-	CAIRFGGNTEAFF	TGTGCCATCAGGTTTGGAGGGAACACTGAAGCTTTCTTT
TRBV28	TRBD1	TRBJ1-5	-	CASIPNRDRAQIGSNQPQHF	TGTGCCAGCATCCCGAACCGGGACAGGGCTCAGATCGGTAGCAATCAGCCCCAGCATTTT
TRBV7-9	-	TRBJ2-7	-	CASSPKGNYEQYF	TGTGCCAGCAGCCCTAAGGGCAACTACGAGCAGTACTTC
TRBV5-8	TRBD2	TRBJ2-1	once	CASSLGLAEYNEQFF	TGTGCCAGCAGCTTGGGGCTAGCGGAGTACAATGAGCAGTTCTTC
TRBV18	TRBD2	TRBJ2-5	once	CASSPRQLAGGEETQYF	TGTGCCAGCTCACCACGCCAACTAGCGGGGGGAGAGGAGACCCAGTACTTC
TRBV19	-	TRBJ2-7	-	CASSSGWTVPSREQYF	TGTGCCAGTAGTTCTGGATGGACAGTCCCCTCGCGCGAGCAGTACTTC
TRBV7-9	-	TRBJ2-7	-	CASSLLLSRDEQYF	TGTGCCAGCAGCCTTCTCCTGTCCCGGGACGAGCAGTACTTC
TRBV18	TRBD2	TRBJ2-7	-	CASSPQLAESSYEQYF	TGTGCCAGCTCACCACAGCTAGCGGAAAGCTCCTACGAGCAGTACTTC
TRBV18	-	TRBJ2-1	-	CASSPGGYNEQFF	TGTGCCAGCTCACCGGGCGGGTACAATGAGCAGTTCTTC